Only a few counts were recorded for the clone carrying this T cell receptor beta chain. Its antigen is unknown. The table came from immunoSEQ multiplex PCR; TCRdb's copy has only in-frame clones and leaves some out. The sample contains about 130,000 clones, approximately 85% of which appear only once. This CDR3 region has 16 residues. CDR1 is SGHRS, CDR2 YFSETQ, per germline. Germline trimming cut 0 bases from V and 2 bases from J; bases unmatched to any gene: 4. This entry is derived from a study of T cell responses to AZD1222 COVID-19 vaccine. Study findings and constraints: After two AZD1222 doses, spike-specific TCR breadth and depth rose versus day 0. Seropositive status at baseline applied to only six AZD1222 recipients.

The sequence derives from an adult who received the MenACWY meningococcal vaccine as a control. The chain uses TRBV5-1 and TRBJ2-5, with TRBD2 matching 10 bases. Sequencing was performed on peripheral blood, taken 28 days after the second dose of the MenACWY control vaccine. CDR3 DNA: TGCGCCAGCAGCTTGGTTAGCGGGGGGTCTCAAGAGACCCAGTACTTC. This codes for CASSLVSGGSQETQYF.